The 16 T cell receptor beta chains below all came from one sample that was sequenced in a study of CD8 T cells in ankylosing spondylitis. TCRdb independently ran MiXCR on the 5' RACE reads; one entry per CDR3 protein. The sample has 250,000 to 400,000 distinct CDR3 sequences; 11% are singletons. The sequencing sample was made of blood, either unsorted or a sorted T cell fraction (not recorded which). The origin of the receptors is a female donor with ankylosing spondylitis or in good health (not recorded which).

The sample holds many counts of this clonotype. The CDR3 bases are TGTGCCAGCAGCTGGGGACCAGGAGTGAACACTGAAGCTTTCTTT. It is translated as CASSWGPGVNTEAFF. The genes are TRBV5-6 and TRBJ1-1, with D perhaps matching TRBD1 (5 bases). Germline V gene sequence: CDR1 SGHDT, CDR2 YYEEEE. This CDR3 is built from 15 residues. V lost 3 bases to trimming and J lost 0 bases, with 12 bases between them.

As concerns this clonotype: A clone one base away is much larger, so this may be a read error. CDR3 in amino acids: CASRSSASVYNEQFF. CDR3 nucleotide sequence: TGTGCCAGCAGATCGTCCGCGTCAGTGTACAATGAGCAGTTCTTC. V gene TRBV12-3 or TRBV12-4 combines with J gene TRBJ2-1; D gene ambiguous. The CDR3 covers 15 residues. V was cut by 6 bases and J by 4 bases, with 16 bases left in between.

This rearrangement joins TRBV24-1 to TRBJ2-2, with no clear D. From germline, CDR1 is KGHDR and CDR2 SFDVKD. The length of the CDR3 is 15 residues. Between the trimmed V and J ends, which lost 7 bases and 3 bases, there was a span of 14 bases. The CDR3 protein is CATRVDPADTGELFF. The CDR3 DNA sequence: TGTGCCACCAGGGTCGACCCGGCGGACACCGGGGAGCTGTTTTTT.

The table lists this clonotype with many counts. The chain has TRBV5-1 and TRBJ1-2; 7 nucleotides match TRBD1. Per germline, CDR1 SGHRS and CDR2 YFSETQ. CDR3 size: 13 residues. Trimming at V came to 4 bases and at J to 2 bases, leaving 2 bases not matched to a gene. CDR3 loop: CASSATGNYGYTF. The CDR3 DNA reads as TGCGCCAGCAGCGCGACAGGGAACTATGGCTACACCTTC.

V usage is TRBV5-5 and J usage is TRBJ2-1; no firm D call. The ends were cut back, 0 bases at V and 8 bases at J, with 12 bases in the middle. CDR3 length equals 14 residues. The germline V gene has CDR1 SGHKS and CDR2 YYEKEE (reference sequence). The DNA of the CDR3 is TGTGCCAGCAGCTTGGGCCTAGATTGGGATGAGCAGTTCTTC. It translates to CASSLGLDWDEQFF.

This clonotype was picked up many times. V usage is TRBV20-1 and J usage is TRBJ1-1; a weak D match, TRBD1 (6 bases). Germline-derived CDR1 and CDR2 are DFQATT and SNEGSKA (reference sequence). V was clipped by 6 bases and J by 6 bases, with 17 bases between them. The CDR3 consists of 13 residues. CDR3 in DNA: TGCAGTGCCCAGGTGGGGGGCGAAGCTGAAGCTTTCTTT. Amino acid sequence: CSAQVGGEAEAFF.

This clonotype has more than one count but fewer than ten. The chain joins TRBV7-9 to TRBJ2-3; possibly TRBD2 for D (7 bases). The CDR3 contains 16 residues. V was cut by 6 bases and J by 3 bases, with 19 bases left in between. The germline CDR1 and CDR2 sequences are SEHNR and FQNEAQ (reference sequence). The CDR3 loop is CASRQNRGARTDTQYF. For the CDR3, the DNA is TGTGCCAGCAGACAAAACCGGGGGGCGCGTACAGATACGCAGTATTTT.

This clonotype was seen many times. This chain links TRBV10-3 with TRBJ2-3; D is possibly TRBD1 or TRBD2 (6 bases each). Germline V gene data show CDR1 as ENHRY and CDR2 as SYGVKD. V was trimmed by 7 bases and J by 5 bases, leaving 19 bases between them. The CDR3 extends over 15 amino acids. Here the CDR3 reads CAITSRGRREDTQYF. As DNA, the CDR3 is TGTGCCATCACCTCCCGGGGGCGCCGGGAAGATACGCAGTATTTT.

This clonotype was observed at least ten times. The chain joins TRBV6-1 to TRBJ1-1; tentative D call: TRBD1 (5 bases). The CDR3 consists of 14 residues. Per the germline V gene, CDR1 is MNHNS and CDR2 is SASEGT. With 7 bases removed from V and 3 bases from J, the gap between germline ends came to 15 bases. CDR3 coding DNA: TGTGCCAGCAAATATCGCGTGGGGGACACTGAAGCTTTCTTT. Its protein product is CASKYRVGDTEAFF.

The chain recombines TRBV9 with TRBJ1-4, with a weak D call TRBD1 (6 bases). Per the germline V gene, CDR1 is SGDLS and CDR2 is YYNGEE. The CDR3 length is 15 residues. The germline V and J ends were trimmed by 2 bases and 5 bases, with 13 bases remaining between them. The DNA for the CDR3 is TGTGCCAGCAGCGTGGGGACAATCCTCAATGAAAAACTGTTTTTT. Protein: CASSVGTILNEKLFF.

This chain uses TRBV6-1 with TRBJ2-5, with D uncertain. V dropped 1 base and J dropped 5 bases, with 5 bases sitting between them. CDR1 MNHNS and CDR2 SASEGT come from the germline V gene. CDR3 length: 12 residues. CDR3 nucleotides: TGTGCCAGCAGTGAAGATAGTGAGACCCAGTACTTC. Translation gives CASSEDSETQYF.

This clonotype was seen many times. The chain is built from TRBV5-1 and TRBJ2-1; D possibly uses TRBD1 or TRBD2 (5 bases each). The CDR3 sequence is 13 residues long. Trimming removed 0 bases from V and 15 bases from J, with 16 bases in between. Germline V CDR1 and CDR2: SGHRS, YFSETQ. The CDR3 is CASSLEGTPTGFF. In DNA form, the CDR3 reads TGCGCCAGCAGCTTGGAGGGGACCCCAACCGGGTTCTTC.

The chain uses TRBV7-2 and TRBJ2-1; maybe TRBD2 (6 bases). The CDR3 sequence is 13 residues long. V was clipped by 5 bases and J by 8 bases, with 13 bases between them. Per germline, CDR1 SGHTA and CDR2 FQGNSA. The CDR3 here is CASSPRDSDEQFF. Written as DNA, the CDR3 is TGTGCCAGCAGCCCCCGGGACTCGGATGAGCAGTTCTTC.

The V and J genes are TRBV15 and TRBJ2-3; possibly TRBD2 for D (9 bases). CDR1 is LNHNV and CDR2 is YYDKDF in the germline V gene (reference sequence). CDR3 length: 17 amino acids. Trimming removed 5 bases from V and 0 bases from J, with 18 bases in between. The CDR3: CATSLNRGTSSTDTQYF. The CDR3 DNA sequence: TGTGCCACCAGCCTCAACAGGGGGACTAGCAGCACAGATACGCAGTATTTT.

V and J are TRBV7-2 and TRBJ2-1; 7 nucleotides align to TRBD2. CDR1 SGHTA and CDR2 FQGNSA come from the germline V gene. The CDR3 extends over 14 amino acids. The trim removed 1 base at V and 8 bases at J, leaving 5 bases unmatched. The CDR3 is CASSLETGGHEQFF. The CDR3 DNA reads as TGTGCCAGCAGCTTAGAAACGGGAGGCCATGAGCAGTTCTTC.

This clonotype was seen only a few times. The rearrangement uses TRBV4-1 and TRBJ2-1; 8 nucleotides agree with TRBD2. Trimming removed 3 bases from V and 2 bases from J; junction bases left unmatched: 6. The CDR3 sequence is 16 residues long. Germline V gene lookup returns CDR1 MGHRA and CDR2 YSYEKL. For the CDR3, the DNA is TGCGCCAGCAGCCAGACCGCGGGGGGCACCTACAATGAGCAGTTCTTC. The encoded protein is CASSQTAGGTYNEQFF.